This T cell receptor beta chain was profiled in a study of Ad26.COV2.S vaccination and SARS-CoV-2 variants. Study-level information: Ad26.COV2.S, an intramuscular injection, was given once or twice 56 days apart.

Repertoires were generated with immunoSEQ multiplex PCR, while TCRdb's copy carries only in-frame clones and drops some. Of 250,000 or so clones listed, about 83% are singletons. The CDR3 has 17 residues. The germline V and J ends were trimmed by 1 base and 1 base, with 11 bases remaining between them. From germline, CDR1 is SGHVS and CDR2 FNYEAQ. Treatment described: roughly 20 received Ad26.COV2.S at low or high dose, single or two shots; 5 received placebo; per-sample allocation not given. It was on day 63 after the first vaccine or placebo injection that samples were taken. This receptor was obtained from a person between 18 and 65 years old who received the Ad26.COV2.S COVID-19 vaccine or a placebo. The chain links TRBV7-6 to TRBJ2-6; D is perhaps TRBD1 or TRBD2 (6 bases each). Here the sequenced sample was peripheral blood, taken in a trial of Ad26.COV2.S vaccine versus placebo. CDR3 sequence reads: CASSLGGARSGANVLTF. CDR3 nucleotides: TGTGCCAGCAGCTTAGGGGGGGCGAGATCTGGGGCCAACGTCCTGACTTTC.